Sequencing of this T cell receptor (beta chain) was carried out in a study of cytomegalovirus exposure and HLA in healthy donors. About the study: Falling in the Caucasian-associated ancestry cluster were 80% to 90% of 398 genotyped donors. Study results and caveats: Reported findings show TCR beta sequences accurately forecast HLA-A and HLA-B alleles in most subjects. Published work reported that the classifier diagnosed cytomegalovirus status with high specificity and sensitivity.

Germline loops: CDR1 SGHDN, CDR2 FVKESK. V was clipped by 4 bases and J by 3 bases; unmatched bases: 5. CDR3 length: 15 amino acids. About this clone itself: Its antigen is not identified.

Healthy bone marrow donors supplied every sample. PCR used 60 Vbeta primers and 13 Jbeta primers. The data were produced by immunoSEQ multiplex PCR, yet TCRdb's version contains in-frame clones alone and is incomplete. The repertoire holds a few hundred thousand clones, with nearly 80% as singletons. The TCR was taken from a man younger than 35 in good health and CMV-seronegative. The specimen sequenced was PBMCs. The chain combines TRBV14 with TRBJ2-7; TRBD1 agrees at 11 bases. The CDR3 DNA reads TGTGCCAGCAGCCCCCGGGACAGGGGGGTCTACGAGCAGTACTTC. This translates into CASSPRDRGVYEQYF.